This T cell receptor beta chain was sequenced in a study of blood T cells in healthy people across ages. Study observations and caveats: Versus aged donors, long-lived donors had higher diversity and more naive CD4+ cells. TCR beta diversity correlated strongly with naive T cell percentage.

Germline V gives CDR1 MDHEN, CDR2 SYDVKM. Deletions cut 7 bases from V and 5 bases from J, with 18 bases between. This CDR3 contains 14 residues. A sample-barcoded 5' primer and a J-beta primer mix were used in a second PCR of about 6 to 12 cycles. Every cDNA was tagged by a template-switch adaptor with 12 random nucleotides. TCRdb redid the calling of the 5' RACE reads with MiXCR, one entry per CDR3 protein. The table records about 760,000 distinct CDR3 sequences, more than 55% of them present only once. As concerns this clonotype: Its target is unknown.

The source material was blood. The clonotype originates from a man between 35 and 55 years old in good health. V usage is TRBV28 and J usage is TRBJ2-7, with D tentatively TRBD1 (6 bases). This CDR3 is CASKTGPGLDEQYF. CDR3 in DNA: TGTGCCAGCAAGACAGGTCCGGGGTTGGACGAGCAGTACTTC.